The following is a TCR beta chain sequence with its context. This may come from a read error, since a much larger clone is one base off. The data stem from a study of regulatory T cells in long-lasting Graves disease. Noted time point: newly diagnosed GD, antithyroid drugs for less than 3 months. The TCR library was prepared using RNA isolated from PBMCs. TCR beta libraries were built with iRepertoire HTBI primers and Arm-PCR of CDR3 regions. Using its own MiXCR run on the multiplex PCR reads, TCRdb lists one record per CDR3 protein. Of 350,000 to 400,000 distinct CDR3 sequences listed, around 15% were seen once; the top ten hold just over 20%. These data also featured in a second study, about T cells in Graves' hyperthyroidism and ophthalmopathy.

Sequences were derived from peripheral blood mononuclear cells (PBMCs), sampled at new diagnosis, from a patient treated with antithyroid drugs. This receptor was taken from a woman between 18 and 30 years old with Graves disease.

CDR3 DNA: TGTGCCAGCACCCAGGACTCGCGGGCGGACGGGGAGCTGTTTTTT. This gives the protein CASTQDSRADGELFF. The J gene is TRBJ2-2, the V gene TRBV2; D perhaps matches TRBD2 (5 bases). Germline-derived CDR1 and CDR2 are SNHLY and FYNNEI. This CDR3 contains 15 residues. V lost 7 bases to trimming and J lost 7 bases, with 19 bases between them.